Listed here are 9 T cell receptor beta chains from one sample, sequenced in a study of response to subunit inactivated influenza vaccine. One entry per CDR3 protein, called by TCRdb with MiXCR from the RT-PCR reads. This table has about 570,000 distinct CDR3 sequences, around 10% appearing once. These data were likewise used in another study, on T cells expressing NK-cell markers. That paper notes: Making the TCR beta cDNA relied on 5'RACE template switching with UMIs.

Sequencing used PBMCs from blood, obtained on the day of vaccination. The receptors derive from a man aged 45-65 years who received an inactivated influenza vaccine.

A few counts support this clonotype. The V gene is TRBV7-2, the J gene TRBJ2-1, with 7 bases fitting TRBD2. The CDR3 runs to 16 residues. Germline lookup yields CDR1 SGHTA and CDR2 FQGNSA. V shed 1 base, J shed 5 bases, and the junction held 8 bases outside the gene matches. CDR3 in amino acids: CASSLVFPSGNNEQFF. The CDR3 nucleotides are TGTGCCAGCAGCTTAGTTTTTCCTAGCGGAAACAATGAGCAGTTCTTC.

This clonotype showed up just a few times. This chain joins TRBV20-1 and TRBJ2-2; the match to TRBD1 covers 10 bases. Per the germline V gene, CDR1 is DFQATT and CDR2 is SNEGSKA (reference sequence). J lost 5 bases, V lost 6 bases, and 9 bases had no gene match. The CDR3 runs 15 residues. The CDR3 is CSAPKPGQGTGELFF. The CDR3 coding sequence is TGCAGTGCCCCAAAACCGGGACAGGGGACCGGGGAGCTGTTTTTT.

V usage is TRBV10-3 and J usage is TRBJ1-1; D gene uncertain. With 4 bases removed from V and 7 bases from J, the gap between germline ends came to 7 bases. The germline gives CDR1 ENHRY, CDR2 SYGVKD. There are 11 residues in the CDR3. CDR3: CAISAGVEAFF. As DNA, the CDR3 is TGTGCCATCAGTGCAGGAGTTGAAGCTTTCTTT.

This sequence joins TRBV6-2 or TRBV6-3 and TRBJ2-1; D gene ambiguous. Germline CDR1 is MNHEY and CDR2 is SVGEGT. The CDR3 spans 11 residues. V was pared by 4 bases and J by 9 bases, with 7 bases between. CDR3 DNA sequence: TGTGCCAGCAGTTTTGGGGTTGAGCAGTTCTTC. It yields the protein CASSFGVEQFF.

This chain joins TRBV7-2 and TRBJ2-7; D remains ambiguous. V was cut by 5 bases and J by 8 bases, with 16 bases left in between. Germline-derived CDR1 and CDR2 are SGHTA and FQGNSA. The CDR3 loop spans 13 amino acids. The CDR3 sequence: CASSPQAYEKQYF. The CDR3 bases are TGTGCCAGCAGCCCCCAGGCCTACGAAAAGCAGTACTTC.

This clonotype has just a few counts. The chain links TRBV7-8 to TRBJ2-1; D call uncertain. Germline V lookup: CDR1 SGHVS, CDR2 FQNEAQ. CDR3 length: 15 amino acids. V lost 0 bases to trimming and J lost 9 bases, with 15 bases between them. The DNA for the CDR3 is TGTGCCAGCAGCTTAGCCCGGACGGTTCTAAGTGAGCAGTTCTTC. Its protein product is CASSLARTVLSEQFF. Complete variable domain (other parts from reference TRBV7-8 and TRBJ2-1): GAGVSQSPRYKVAKRGQDVALRCDPISGHVSLFWYQQALGQGPEFLTYFQNEAQLDKSGLPSDRFFAERPEGSVSTLKIQRTQQEDSAVYLCASSLARTVLSEQFFGPGTRLTVL.

This clonotype was picked up many times. The chain uses TRBV9 and TRBJ2-3, with 8 bases matching TRBD2. After removal of 4 bases from V and 8 bases from J, the junction contained 3 bases not matched to a gene. CDR3 length: 12 amino acids. Germline V gives CDR1 SGDLS, CDR2 YYNGEE. CDR3 DNA: TGTGCCAGCAGCATAAGCGGGAGTACGCAGTATTTT. Translated, it gives CASSISGSTQYF.

J is TRBJ2-1 and V is TRBV10-3, with 9 nucleotides matching TRBD2. The CDR3 is 14 amino acids. Trimming at V came to 10 bases and at J to 6 bases, leaving 10 bases not matched to a gene. Germline CDR1 is ENHRY and CDR2 is SYGVKD. The CDR3 nucleotides read TGTGCCACTTGCTTAGCGGGAGCAAGCAATGAGCAGTTCTTC. Translation gives CATCLAGASNEQFF.

This clonotype was seen more than once but under ten times. The gene calls are TRBV5-1 and TRBJ2-4; 7 bases match TRBD1. This CDR3 has 17 amino acids. V shed 5 bases, J shed 7 bases, and the junction held 18 bases outside the gene matches. CDR1 and CDR2 from the germline V gene are SGHRS and YFSETQ. The CDR3 region is CASRNRLQGSEGNIQYF. CDR3 sequence (DNA): TGCGCCAGCAGAAACCGCCTACAGGGGTCAGAGGGGAACATTCAGTACTTC.